This TCR beta chain was recorded in a study of shared clonotypes between healthy human individuals. This clone was observed a handful of times. Samples underwent the assay at deep level. PBMC DNA, left unsorted, was sequenced on ten immunoSEQ deep assay plates. This table comes from immunoSEQ multiplex PCR, and its TCRdb copy is limited to in-frame clones, with some not included. The sample lists about 560,000 clones; just over 75% were seen once. Per germline, CDR1 SGHTA and CDR2 FQGNSA. This CDR3 is 17 amino acids long. V trimming: 3 bases; J trimming: 0 bases; junction bases outside the gene matches: 5.

This chain connects TRBV7-2 to TRBJ1-3; 10 bases are shared with TRBD1. The source is a woman aged 35 to 49 in good health. Some clones in this sample may be carry-over from other donors' samples. The sample comprised PBMCs. In nucleotides, the CDR3 is TGTGCCAGCAGCTTGGGGACAGGGGTCTCCTCTGGAAACACCATATATTTT. This sequence encodes CASSLGTGVSSGNTIYF.